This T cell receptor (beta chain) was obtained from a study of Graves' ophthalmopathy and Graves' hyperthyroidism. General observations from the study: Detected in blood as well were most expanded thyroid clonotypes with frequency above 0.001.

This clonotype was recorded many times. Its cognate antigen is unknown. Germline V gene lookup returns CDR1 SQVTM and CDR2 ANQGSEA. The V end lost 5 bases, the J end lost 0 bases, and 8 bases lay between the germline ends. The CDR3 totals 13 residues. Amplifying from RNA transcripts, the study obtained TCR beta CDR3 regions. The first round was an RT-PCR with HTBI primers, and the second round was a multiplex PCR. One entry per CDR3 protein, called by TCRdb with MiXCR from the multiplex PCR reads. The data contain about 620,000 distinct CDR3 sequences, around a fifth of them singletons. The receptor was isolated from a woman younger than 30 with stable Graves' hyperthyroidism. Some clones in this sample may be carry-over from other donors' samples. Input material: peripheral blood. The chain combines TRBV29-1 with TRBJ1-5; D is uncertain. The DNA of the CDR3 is TGCAGCGTTTCTTATAATAGCAATCAGCCCCAGCATTTT. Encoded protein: CSVSYNSNQPQHF.